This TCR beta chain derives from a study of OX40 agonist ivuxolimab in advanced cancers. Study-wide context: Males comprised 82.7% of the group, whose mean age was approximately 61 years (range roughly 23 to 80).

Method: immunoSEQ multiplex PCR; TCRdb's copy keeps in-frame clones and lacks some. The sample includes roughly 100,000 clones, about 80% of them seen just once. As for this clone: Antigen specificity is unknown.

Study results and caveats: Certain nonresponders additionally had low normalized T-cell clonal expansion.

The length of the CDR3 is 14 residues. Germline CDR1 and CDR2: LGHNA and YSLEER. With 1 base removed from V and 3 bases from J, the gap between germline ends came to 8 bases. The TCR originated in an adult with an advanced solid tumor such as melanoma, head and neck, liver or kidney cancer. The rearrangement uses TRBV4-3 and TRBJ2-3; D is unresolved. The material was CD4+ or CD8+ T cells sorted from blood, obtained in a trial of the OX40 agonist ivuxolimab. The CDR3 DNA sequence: TGCGCCAGCAGCCAAGGTCTACTAACAGATACGCAGTATTTT. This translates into CASSQGLLTDTQYF.